Below, 21 T cell receptor beta chains from the same sample are listed, as sequenced in a study of shared clonotypes between healthy human individuals. TCRdb keeps only in-frame clones here, not all; method: immunoSEQ multiplex PCR. The table lists about 1 million clones, 60% to 80% of them singletons. Sequencing used memory CD4+ T cells sorted from blood. Subset reported: CD45RA-negative fraction. Receptor source: a man between 18 and 35 years old in good health.

The chain joins TRBV25-1 to TRBJ1-2; 9 positions agree with TRBD1. V was clipped by 2 bases and J by 8 bases; unmatched bases: 9. The CDR3 contains 15 residues. Germline CDR1 and CDR2: MGHDK and SYGVNS. CDR3 protein: CASSEQGQGKGGYTF. CDR3 sequence (DNA): TGTGCCAGCAGTGAACAAGGACAGGGGAAGGGAGGCTACACCTTC.

The genes are TRBV28 and TRBJ1-2, with D possibly being TRBD1 (5 bases). The CDR3 runs to 14 residues. CDR1 is MDHEN and CDR2 is SYDVKM in the germline V gene. Trimming removed 6 bases from V and 0 bases from J, with 11 bases in between. The CDR3 here is CASRETGPNYGYTF. The CDR3 nucleotides read TGTGCCAGCAGGGAGACGGGGCCTAACTATGGCTACACCTTC.

The chain couples TRBV18 to TRBJ2-3; weak D call: TRBD2 (5 bases). Germline assignment: CDR1 KGHSH and CDR2 LQKENI. Deletions cut 4 bases from V and 0 bases from J, with 8 bases between. This CDR3 contains 14 residues. This chain's CDR3 is CASSLRTSTDTQYF. Written as DNA, the CDR3 is TGTGCCAGCTCACTGAGGACTAGCACAGATACGCAGTATTTT.

The rearrangement joins TRBV30 to TRBJ1-4; weak D call: TRBD1 (5 bases). The V and J ends lost 3 bases and 5 bases respectively, with 16 bases between them. CDR1 is GTSNPN, CDR2 SVGIG, per germline (reference sequence). The CDR3 has 15 amino acids. The DNA for the CDR3 is TGTGCCTGGAGGTTAAAGGGACCGCTAAATGAAAAACTGTTTTTT. Translation gives CAWRLKGPLNEKLFF.

This chain joins TRBV2 and TRBJ1-4; D possibly corresponds to TRBD1 (5 bases). This CDR3 has 15 amino acids. The V gene's germline CDR1 is SNHLY and CDR2 FYNNEI. V was trimmed by 7 bases and J by 5 bases, leaving 17 bases between them. The CDR3 nucleotides read TGTGCCAGCAACTTTAGGGGCGAATCAAATGAAAAACTGTTTTTT. Translating it yields CASNFRGESNEKLFF. Filled out from reference TRBV2 and TRBJ1-4, the complete variable domain reads EPEVTQTPSHQVTQMGQEVILRCVPISNHLYFYWYRQILGQKVEFLVSFYNNEISEKSEIFDDQFSVERPDGSNFTLKIRSTKLEDSAMYFCASNFRGESNEKLFFGSGTQLSVL.

The sample holds many counts of this clone. This sequence joins TRBV19 and TRBJ1-6; D not resolved. The CDR3 covers 15 residues. V gave up 1 base and J gave up 7 bases, with 11 bases separating them. Per the germline V gene, CDR1 is LNHDA and CDR2 is SQIVND (reference sequence). DNA of the CDR3: TGTGCCAGTAGTATAGGCGACGGCGGGAATTCACCCCTCCACTTT. This translates into CASSIGDGGNSPLHF.

The V call is TRBV4-1, the J call TRBJ1-6; 8 bases match TRBD1. The CDR3 consists of 15 residues. The germline gives CDR1 MGHRA, CDR2 YSYEKL. The V segment lost 4 bases and the J segment 8 bases; nucleotides outside the gene matches: 7. The CDR3, as DNA: TGCGCCAGCAGCCCACCGGACAGGGATTATTCACCCCTCCACTTT. Encoded protein: CASSPPDRDYSPLHF.

The rearrangement uses TRBV6-6 and TRBJ2-7; 8 bases map to TRBD1. The ends lost 8 bases at V and 3 bases at J; junction bases unmatched: 9. CDR1 MNHNY and CDR2 SVGAGI come from the germline V gene (reference sequence). The CDR3 has 14 amino acids. CDR3 sequence reads: CASSEDRVDYEQYF. The DNA for the CDR3 is TGTGCCAGCTCAGAGGACAGGGTCGACTACGAGCAGTACTTC.

This chain connects TRBV6-1 to TRBJ1-1, with D unresolved. Germline lookup yields CDR1 MNHNS and CDR2 SASEGT. Trimming pared 4 bases from V and 8 bases from J, leaving 14 bases between. The CDR3 runs 13 residues. The CDR3 DNA reads as TGTGCCAGCAGTGCCTCCCGGGTCGGAGAAGCTTTCTTT. It yields the protein CASSASRVGEAFF.

This chain uses TRBV7-8 with TRBJ2-3; TRBD2 matches at 10 bases. The germline V gene has CDR1 SGHVS and CDR2 FQNEAQ. With V trimmed by 3 bases and J by 2 bases, 8 bases remained unmatched. The CDR3 is 17 amino acids. The CDR3 DNA follows: TGTGCCAGCAGCTTGGGTAGCGGGGGGTCCTTCACAGATACGCAGTATTTT. This translates into CASSLGSGGSFTDTQYF.

The chain is built from TRBV5-4 and TRBJ2-1; the match to TRBD2 covers 12 bases. V shed 4 bases and J 10 bases; nucleotides not matched to a gene: 9. This CDR3 region has 15 residues. Germline V gene lookup returns CDR1 SGHNT and CDR2 YYREEE (reference sequence). The CDR3 sequence: CASSTLLAGGGEQFF. The CDR3 DNA follows: TGTGCCAGCAGCACTTTGCTAGCGGGAGGGGGCGAGCAGTTCTTC. The complete variable domain, with remaining parts taken from reference TRBV5-4 and TRBJ2-1, reads ETGVTQSPTHLIKTRGQQVTLRCSSQSGHNTVSWYQQALGQGPQFIFQYYREEENGRGNFPPRFSGLQFPNYSSELNVNALELDDSALYLCASSTLLAGGGEQFFGPGTRLTVL.

In this sample, this clone turned up many times. The genes are TRBV6-5 and TRBJ1-2; TRBD1 agrees at 8 bases. The trim removed 5 bases at V and 5 bases at J, leaving 10 bases unmatched. From germline, CDR1 is MNHEY and CDR2 SVGAGI. There are 15 residues in the CDR3. Here the CDR3 reads CASSKSRQGTYGYTF. Here the CDR3 DNA reads TGTGCCAGCAGTAAATCCAGACAGGGGACTTATGGCTACACCTTC.

V gene TRBV4-1 combines with J gene TRBJ1-5; 10 nucleotides match TRBD1. The germline V gene has CDR1 MGHRA and CDR2 YSYEKL. This CDR3 is 17 amino acids long. With V trimmed by 3 bases and J by 5 bases, 10 bases remained unmatched. The CDR3 loop reads CASSQDLGQGGDQPQHF. The CDR3 nucleotides read TGCGCCAGCAGCCAGGACCTAGGACAGGGGGGTGATCAGCCCCAGCATTTT.

The chain uses TRBV4-3 and TRBJ1-4, with TRBD1 matching 8 bases. The CDR3 is 16 residues long. V lost 1 base to trimming and J lost 2 bases; unmatched junction nucleotides: 3. In germline, CDR1 is LGHNA, CDR2 YSLEER. The CDR3 loop is CASSQGQGWTNEKLFF. CDR3 in DNA: TGCGCCAGCAGCCAAGGACAGGGGTGGACTAATGAAAAACTGTTTTTT.

This clone was seen just once. This chain links TRBV7-2 with TRBJ2-1, with TRBD2 matching 9 bases. The J segment lost 0 bases and the V segment lost 3 bases, leaving 3 bases of the junction unmatched. The germline V gene has CDR1 SGHTA and CDR2 FQGNSA. CDR3 length equals 16 residues. The CDR3 protein is CASSLRGLASYNEQFF. For the CDR3, the DNA is TGTGCCAGCAGCTTGAGGGGACTAGCCTCCTACAATGAGCAGTTCTTC.

This clone has a handful of counts. This chain connects TRBV27 to TRBJ2-7; D tentatively reads TRBD1 or TRBD2 (6 bases each). The length of the CDR3 is 19 residues. Looked up from germline, CDR1 is MNHEY and CDR2 is SMNVEV (reference sequence). The germline V and J ends were trimmed by 0 bases and 4 bases, with 25 bases remaining between them. In DNA, the CDR3 is TGTGCCAGCAGTTTATCTCCCCCGAGGGGAACGGGGGCACCTTACGAGCAGTACTTC. Translation: CASSLSPPRGTGAPYEQYF.

Concerning this clone itself: The same CDR3 can be traced to other DNA sequences in this sample. The CDR3 sequence is CAWSSGGAYEQYF. The CDR3 DNA is TGTGCCTGGAGTAGCGGGGGGGCCTACGAGCAGTACTTC. The chain uses TRBV30 and TRBJ2-7; 10 positions agree with TRBD2. With V trimmed by 2 bases and J by 2 bases, 0 bases remained unmatched. CDR1 is GTSNPN, CDR2 SVGIG, per germline (reference sequence). CDR3 length: 13 amino acids.

As regards this clone: At one of its ends the junction is not consistent with the germline gene, which may arise from a read error. The chain has TRBV7-8 and TRBJ1-3; D unresolved. The CDR3 loop spans 13 amino acids. Germline V lookup: CDR1 SGHVS, CDR2 FQNEAQ. CDR3 DNA: TGTGCCAGCAGCTTGGGAGAGGGAAGCACCATATATTTT. Translation: CASSLGEGSTIYF. Looking up the rest from reference TRBV7-8 and TRBJ1-3 gives the full variable domain: GAGVSQSPRYKVAKRGQDVALRCDPISGHVSLFWYQQALGQGPEFLTYFQNEAQLDKSGLPSDRFFAERPEGSVSTLKIQRTQQEDSAVYLCASSLGEGSTIYFGEGSWLTVV.

Worth noting for this clone: The sample contains more than one DNA sequence encoding this CDR3. As DNA, the CDR3 is TGTGCCTGGAGCGGTATCTCCTACGAGCAGTACTTC. Amino acid sequence: CAWSGISYEQYF. This chain joins TRBV30 and TRBJ2-7; D ambiguous. Trimming left V 3 bases short and J 0 bases short, with 6 bases between. Germline V gene sequence: CDR1 GTSNPN, CDR2 SVGIG (reference sequence). The CDR3 covers 12 residues.

This clone was seen only a few times. V gene TRBV7-3 combines with J gene TRBJ2-1; TRBD1 agrees at 8 bases. V trimming: 3 bases; J trimming: 5 bases; junction bases outside the gene matches: 3. CDR3 size: 14 residues. Per the germline V gene, CDR1 is SGHTA and CDR2 is FQGTGA. The CDR3 here is CASSFQGANNEQFF. CDR3 nucleotide sequence: TGTGCCAGCAGCTTTCAGGGGGCGAACAATGAGCAGTTCTTC.

The V gene is TRBV29-1, the J gene TRBJ2-7, with TRBD2 matching over 7 bases. Germline-derived CDR1 and CDR2 are SQVTM and ANQGSEA. This CDR3 region has 13 residues. V was pared by 8 bases and J by 4 bases, with 11 bases of the junction left unmatched. CDR3 DNA sequence: TGCAGCCCCCGGGGCGGGAGCACTTACGAGCAGTACTTC. Translating it yields CSPRGGSTYEQYF.